The TCR beta chain under discussion was sequenced for a study of blood T cell repertoires in COVID-19. As for the study in general: Acute-phase and convalescent COVID-19 samples originated in the United States, Italy and Spain. In each case, the material was cDNA or gDNA derived from T cells, B-cell-depleted T cells, or PBMCs.

This clone was seen a few times. Germline assignment: CDR1 SEHNR and CDR2 FQNEAQ (reference sequence). This CDR3 is 16 amino acids long. Losses at the gene ends were 8 bases for V and 6 bases for J; bases not matched to a gene: 16. In the authors' workflow: From reference gene primer amplification, estimates of nucleated cell counts were derived. Profiling relied on immunoSEQ multiplex PCR, and the TCRdb table lists in-frame clones only, not all of them. Clonal size and the V and J genes are those of that table, whereas D and trimming came from the DNA. The table has some 150,000 clones, approximately 82% seen once.

The TCR originated in a woman between 50 and 59 years old with acute or convalescent COVID-19. Sequenced sample: peripheral blood. This chain uses TRBV7-9 with TRBJ1-5, with 7 bases aligning to TRBD1. This CDR3 reads CASGLGDSPGSQPQHF. CDR3 sequence (DNA): TGTGCCAGCGGGCTGGGGGACAGCCCCGGATCTCAGCCCCAGCATTTT.